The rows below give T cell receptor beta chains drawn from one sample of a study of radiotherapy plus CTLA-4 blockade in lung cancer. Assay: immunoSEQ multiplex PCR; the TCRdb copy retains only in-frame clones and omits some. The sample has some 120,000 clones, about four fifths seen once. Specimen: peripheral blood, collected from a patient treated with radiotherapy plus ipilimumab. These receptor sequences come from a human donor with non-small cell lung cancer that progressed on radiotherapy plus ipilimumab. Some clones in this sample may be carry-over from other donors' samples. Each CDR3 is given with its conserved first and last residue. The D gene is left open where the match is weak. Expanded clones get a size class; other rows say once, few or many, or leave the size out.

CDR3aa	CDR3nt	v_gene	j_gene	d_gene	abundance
CASSLSLVATNEKLFF	TGTGCCAGCAGCTTGTCCTTAGTTGCAACTAATGAAAAACTGTTTTTT	TRBV7-2	TRBJ1-4	.	once
CASSQAQGFPGNTIYF	TGCGCCAGCAGCCAAGCCCAGGGGTTTCCTGGAAACACCATATATTTT	TRBV4-3	TRBJ1-3	.	few
CASSLGVLGAFSVTDTQYF	TGTGCCAGCAGCTTGGGGGTCTTGGGCGCGTTCAGCGTCACAGATACGCAGTATTTT	TRBV5-6	TRBJ2-3	.	.
CASSQERGGQETQYF	TGTGCCAGCAGCCAAGAGCGGGGGGGCCAAGAGACCCAGTACTTC	TRBV5-4	TRBJ2-5	TRBD2	.
CASGLLGGTEAFF	TGTGCTAGTGGTTTGCTGGGAGGGACTGAAGCTTTCTTT	TRBV12-5	TRBJ1-1	.	few
CASSVPTSGGSSYNEQFF	TGTGCCAGCAGCGTACCGACTAGCGGGGGGAGCTCCTACAATGAGCAGTTCTTC	TRBV9	TRBJ2-1	TRBD2	.
CASSLAIAGGRSNEQFF	TGCGCCAGCAGCTTGGCGATAGCGGGGGGGAGGAGCAATGAGCAGTTCTTC	TRBV5-1	TRBJ2-1	TRBD2	few
CASSAPGAQYF	TGTGCCAGCAGCGCCCCAGGGGCCCAGTACTTC	TRBV2	TRBJ2-4	.	.
CASSPLTSGDYEQYF	TGTGCCAGCAGCCCCCTGACTAGCGGGGACTACGAGCAGTACTTC	TRBV5-6	TRBJ2-7	TRBD2	.
CASSQAWASGSTDTQYF	TGTGCCAGCAGCCAAGCTTGGGCTAGCGGCAGCACAGATACGCAGTATTTT	TRBV4-2	TRBJ2-3	TRBD2	.
CASRQGQSYEQYF	TGTGCCAGTAGACAGGGACAGTCCTACGAGCAGTACTTC	TRBV19	TRBJ2-7	TRBD1	.
CASSSTGGGEQYF	TGTGCCAGCAGCTCGACAGGGGGCGGCGAGCAGTACTTC	TRBV5-4	TRBJ2-7	TRBD1	.
CASSQERTGGYGYTF	TGCGCCAGCAGCCAAGAACGGACAGGGGGTTATGGCTACACCTTC	TRBV4-3	TRBJ1-2	TRBD1	few
CSAGRGDTQYF	TGCAGTGCAGGGAGAGGAGATACGCAGTATTTT	TRBV20-1	TRBJ2-3	.	.
CASSLAQGSYNEQFF	TGTGCCAGCAGCTTGGCTCAGGGGAGCTACAATGAGCAGTTCTTC	TRBV5-4	TRBJ2-1	.	.
CASSLDRRGYGYTF	TGTGCCAGCAGCCTCGACAGGAGGGGCTATGGCTACACCTTC	TRBV9	TRBJ1-2	.	.
CASSQSSLNEQFF	TGTGCCAGCAGCCAATCAAGTCTTAATGAGCAGTTCTTC	TRBV16	TRBJ2-1	.	.
CASSSPGTYEQYF	TGTGCCAGCAGCTCCCCCGGGACCTACGAGCAGTACTTC	TRBV7-2	TRBJ2-7	.	.
CASSPREGSTDTQYF	TGTGCCAGCTCACCCCGGGAGGGGTCCACAGATACGCAGTATTTT	TRBV18	TRBJ2-3	TRBD2	.
CASSVWGAGDEKLFF	TGTGCCAGCAGCGTGTGGGGGGCGGGGGATGAAAAACTGTTTTTT	TRBV9	TRBJ1-4	.	.
CASSLSTPSSGNTIYF	TGTGCCAGCAGCTTATCGACGCCATCCTCTGGAAACACCATATATTTT	TRBV7-3	TRBJ1-3	.	.
CASSRTGEFEQYF	TGTGCCAGCAGCCGGACAGGGGAATTCGAGCAGTACTTC	TRBV9	TRBJ2-7	TRBD1	.
CASSWSRGSYEQYF	TGTGCCAGCAGTTGGTCCCGGGGCTCCTACGAGCAGTACTTC	TRBV27	TRBJ2-7	.	.
CASSPTGGGYGYTF	TGTGCCAGCAGCCCGACAGGGGGTGGGTATGGCTACACCTTC	TRBV9	TRBJ1-2	TRBD1	.
CASSPFGADTNQPQHF	TGTGCCAGCAGCCCCTTCGGTGCTGACACCAATCAGCCCCAGCATTTT	TRBV7-3	TRBJ1-5	.	few
CASSSFALTGARNEKLFF	TGTGCCAGCAGCTCATTCGCACTTACAGGGGCACGTAATGAAAAACTGTTTTTT	TRBV7-8	TRBJ1-4	TRBD1	.